This T cell receptor (beta chain) derives from a study of cytomegalovirus exposure and HLA in healthy donors. CDR3 length equals 15 residues. CDR1 is SQVTM, CDR2 ANQGSEA, per germline. J was trimmed by 6 bases and V by 2 bases; bases with no gene match: 11. Study-level results: At a 0.05 false discovery rate, a later analysis found about 17,000 TCR beta sequences to be associated with HLA alleles.

This PCR relied on a set of 60 Vbeta primers and 13 Jbeta primers. In the original processing: Among the unique TCR beta chains that a later analysis counted, roughly 80 million in all, about 10 million were shared. This table comes from immunoSEQ multiplex PCR, and its TCRdb copy is limited to in-frame clones, with some not included. V and J calls and clone size are those listed in that table; D and trimming were worked out from the DNA. The profile shows about 80,000 clones, over 60% of them singletons. Concerning this clone itself: Its specificity is not known.

This receptor was obtained from a male donor in good health and CMV-seropositive. The chain joins TRBV29-1 to TRBJ2-7; 9 bases fit TRBD1. Specimen: PBMCs. The DNA of the CDR3 is TGCAGCGTTGAAAACCGGGGACAGGGATACGGCGAGCAGTACTTC. Translation: CSVENRGQGYGEQYF.